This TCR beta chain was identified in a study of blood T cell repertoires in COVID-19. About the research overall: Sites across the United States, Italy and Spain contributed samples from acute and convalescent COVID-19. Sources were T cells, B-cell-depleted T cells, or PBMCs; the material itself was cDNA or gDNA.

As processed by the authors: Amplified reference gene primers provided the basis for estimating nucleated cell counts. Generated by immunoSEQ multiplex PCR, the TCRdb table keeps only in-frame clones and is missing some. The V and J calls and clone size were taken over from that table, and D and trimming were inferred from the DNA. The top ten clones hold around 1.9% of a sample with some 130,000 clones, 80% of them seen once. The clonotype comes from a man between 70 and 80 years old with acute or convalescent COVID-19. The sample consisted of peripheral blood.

DNA of the CDR3: TGTGCCAATTGGGTGGGGGAGGGGTCCTACGAGCAGTACTTC. Its translation is CANWVGEGSYEQYF. This chain connects TRBV6-5 to TRBJ2-7, with 7 bases fitting TRBD2. There are 14 residues in the CDR3. V lost 10 bases to trimming and J lost 1 base; unmatched junction nucleotides: 10. The germline CDR1 and CDR2 sequences are MNHEY and SVGAGI.